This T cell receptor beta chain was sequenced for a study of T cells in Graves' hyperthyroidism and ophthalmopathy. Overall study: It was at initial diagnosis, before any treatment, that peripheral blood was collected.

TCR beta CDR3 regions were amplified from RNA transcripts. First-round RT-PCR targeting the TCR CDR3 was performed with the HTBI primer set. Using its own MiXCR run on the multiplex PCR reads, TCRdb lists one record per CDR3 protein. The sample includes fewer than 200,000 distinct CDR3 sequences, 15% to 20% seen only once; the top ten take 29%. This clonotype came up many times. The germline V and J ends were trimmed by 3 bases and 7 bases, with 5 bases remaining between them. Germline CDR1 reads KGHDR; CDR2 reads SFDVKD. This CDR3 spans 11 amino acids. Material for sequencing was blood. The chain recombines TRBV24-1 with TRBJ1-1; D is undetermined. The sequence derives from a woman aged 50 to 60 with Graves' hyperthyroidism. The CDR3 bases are TGTGCCACCAGTGATGGTCGTGAAGCTTTCTTT. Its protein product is CATSDGREAFF.